The 19 T cell receptor beta chains reported below all come from one sample, sequenced in a study of shared clonotypes between healthy human individuals. Repertoires were generated with immunoSEQ multiplex PCR, while TCRdb's copy carries only in-frame clones and drops some. The sample includes around 1,900,000 clones, just over 90% of them seen just once. CD45RO-negative, CCR7-positively selected cells formed the naive CD8 fraction, excluding terminally differentiated effector memory CD45RA+ cells. The sequenced sample consisted of naive CD8+ T cells from PBMCs. Receptor source: a man between 18 and 29 years old in good health. Some clones in this sample may be carry-over from other donors' samples.

Remarks on this clone: The sample holds other DNA sequences that translate to the same CDR3. The rearrangement links TRBV6-5 to TRBJ2-1; TRBD2 matches 14 bases. Germline trimming cut 0 bases from V and 7 bases from J; bases unmatched to any gene: 2. The CDR3 covers 16 residues. Germline loops: CDR1 MNHEY, CDR2 SVGAGI. CDR3 amino acids: CASSYSRLAGGNEQFF. CDR3 bases: TGTGCCAGCAGTTACTCGAGACTAGCGGGAGGGAATGAGCAGTTCTTC.

The CDR3 bases are TGTGCCAGCAGAGCCGGGACAGTTAATCAGCCCCAGCATTTT. This encodes CASRAGTVNQPQHF. This chain joins TRBV6-1 and TRBJ1-5; 7 positions match TRBD1. The V gene end was trimmed by 6 bases and the J gene end by 4 bases; junction bases not matched to a gene: 6. The CDR3 spans 14 residues. In germline, CDR1 is MNHNS, CDR2 SASEGT.

This clone turned up a few times. This sequence joins TRBV4-1 and TRBJ1-1; D possibly corresponds to TRBD1 (5 bases). The CDR3 length is 15 residues. V was trimmed by 1 base and J by 4 bases, leaving 13 bases between them. Germline loops: CDR1 MGHRA, CDR2 YSYEKL. CDR3 amino acids: CASSQVSGRATEAFF. The DNA for the CDR3 is TGCGCCAGCAGCCAAGTATCCGGCAGGGCCACTGAAGCTTTCTTT.

The chain recombines TRBV19 with TRBJ2-7, with D perhaps TRBD2 (6 bases). Germline loops: CDR1 LNHDA, CDR2 SQIVND (reference sequence). Deletions cut 3 bases from V and 5 bases from J, with 17 bases between. The CDR3 runs to 15 residues. The CDR3 DNA sequence: TGTGCCAGTAGTATGTACACGGGGGTACTGGACGAGCAGTACTTC. This gives the protein CASSMYTGVLDEQYF.

The rearrangement links TRBV25-1 to TRBJ2-7; D is unresolved. V lost 2 bases and J 2 bases, leaving 16 bases between the germline ends. CDR1 is MGHDK, CDR2 SYGVNS, per germline. The CDR3 has 16 amino acids. CDR3 in DNA: TGTGCCAGCAGTGAACCCCAAGGATACCCTGCCTACGAGCAGTACTTC. This gives the protein CASSEPQGYPAYEQYF.

The CDR3 DNA reads as TGTGCCAGCAGCCCCACCGGGACAACTAACTATGGCTACACCTTC. It encodes CASSPTGTTNYGYTF. The genes are TRBV14 and TRBJ1-2; D may be TRBD1 (6 bases). Germline CDR1 and CDR2: SGHDN and FVKESK. The CDR3 consists of 15 residues. V was pared by 4 bases and J by 0 bases, with 12 bases between. Variable domain in full (rest from reference TRBV14 and TRBJ1-2): EAGVTQFPSHSVIEKGQTVTLRCDPISGHDNLYWYRRVMGKEIKFLLHFVKESKQDESGMPNNRFLAERTGGTYSTLKVQPAELEDSGVYFCASSPTGTTNYGYTFGSGTRLTVV.

The chain joins TRBV5-1 to TRBJ1-1; D is ambiguous. Germline V gene data show CDR1 as SGHRS and CDR2 as YFSETQ. The CDR3 sequence is 15 residues long. V shed 4 bases and J shed 0 bases, with 13 bases lying between them. In DNA form, the CDR3 reads TGCGCCAGCAGCGGCAATCACTTACTGAACACTGAAGCTTTCTTT. As protein: CASSGNHLLNTEAFF.

V is TRBV25-1 and J is TRBJ2-5, with D perhaps matching TRBD2 (6 bases). The J call could be wrong; TRBJ2-7 is a better fit for the DNA end. CDR1 and CDR2 from the germline V gene are MGHDK and SYGVNS. This CDR3 has 13 amino acids. The DNA for the CDR3 is TGTGCCACCGGGGGACGAAGTTCCTACGAGCAGTACTTC. Protein product: CATGGRSSYEQYF.

This rearrangement joins TRBV5-8 to TRBJ1-1, with 8 bases that match TRBD1. The germline gives CDR1 SGHTS, CDR2 YDEGEE. V lost 0 bases to trimming and J lost 5 bases; unmatched junction nucleotides: 3. The CDR3 contains 14 residues. The CDR3 sequence: CASSLDRGDTEAFF. The CDR3 DNA follows: TGTGCCAGCAGCTTGGACAGGGGGGATACTGAAGCTTTCTTT.

The chain joins TRBV7-6 to TRBJ2-7; D might be TRBD1 (5 bases). The germline V and J ends were trimmed by 4 bases and 5 bases, with 12 bases remaining between them. Germline V lookup: CDR1 SGHVS, CDR2 FNYEAQ. This CDR3 has 13 residues. This CDR3 reads CASSYQAGNEQYF. The CDR3 DNA reads as TGTGCCAGCAGCTATCAGGCAGGGAACGAGCAGTACTTC.

The V call is TRBV5-6, the J call TRBJ2-5; D remains ambiguous. The J call may be incorrect, as the DNA end agrees better with TRBJ2-7. Germline CDR1 reads SGHDT; CDR2 reads YYEEEE. The CDR3 runs 13 residues. CDR3 sequence: CASSFSIGYEQYF. In nucleotides, the CDR3 is TGTGCCAGCAGCTTCAGTATCGGCTACGAGCAGTACTTC.

V gene TRBV7-9 combines with J gene TRBJ2-5; tentative D call: TRBD1 (5 bases). The germline V and J ends were trimmed by 2 bases and 3 bases, with 13 bases remaining between them. Per germline, CDR1 SEHNR and CDR2 FQNEAQ (reference sequence). There are 15 residues in the CDR3. As DNA, the CDR3 is TGTGCCAGCAGCTTAATCCAGGGCAGGGAAGAGACCCAGTACTTC. Its protein product is CASSLIQGREETQYF.

J is TRBJ2-5 and V is TRBV19; D may be TRBD2 (6 bases). Trimming removed 5 bases from V and 5 bases from J, with 18 bases in between. This CDR3 region has 15 residues. Germline-derived CDR1 and CDR2 are LNHDA and SQIVND (reference sequence). CDR3 coding DNA: TGTGCCAGTAGTGTGGATTGGGGGGTTCGGGAGACCCAGTACTTC. Its translation: CASSVDWGVRETQYF.

The rearrangement joins TRBV7-2 to TRBJ2-7; tentative D call: TRBD1 (5 bases). V shed 5 bases and J shed 2 bases, with 19 bases lying between them. The CDR3 has 16 residues. Germline CDR1 and CDR2: SGHTA and FQGNSA. The CDR3 region is CASSHDSRILTYEQYF. CDR3 nucleotide sequence: TGTGCCAGCAGCCACGACAGCAGGATACTGACCTACGAGCAGTACTTC. The full variable domain, its missing parts supplied by reference TRBV7-2 and TRBJ2-7, is GAGVSQSPSNKVTEKGKDVELRCDPISGHTALYWYRQSLGQGLEFLIYFQGNSAPDKSGLPSDRFSAERTGGSVSTLTIQRTQQEDSAVYLCASSHDSRILTYEQYFGPGTRLTVT.

This rearrangement joins TRBV18 to TRBJ2-6; D is uncertain. Germline V gives CDR1 KGHSH, CDR2 LQKENI. Trimming stripped 0 bases from V and 2 bases from J, with 2 bases between. The CDR3 runs 14 residues. This chain's CDR3 is CASSPPAGANVLTF. The CDR3 DNA reads TGTGCCAGCTCACCACCTGCTGGGGCCAACGTCCTGACTTTC.

V usage is TRBV27 and J usage is TRBJ2-5, with D tentatively TRBD1 or TRBD2 (6 bases each). Looked up from germline, CDR1 is MNHEY and CDR2 is SMNVEV (reference sequence). V was trimmed by 8 bases and J by 2 bases, leaving 9 bases between them. CDR3 length equals 12 residues. CDR3 sequence (DNA): TGTGCCAGCCGGGGGCTTCAAGAGACCCAGTACTTC. Its protein product is CASRGLQETQYF.

A single count supports this clone. The rearrangement links TRBV10-3 to TRBJ1-2, with 7 bases identical to TRBD1. The CDR3 covers 16 residues. Looked up from germline, CDR1 is ENHRY and CDR2 is SYGVKD. The V and J ends lost 2 bases and 8 bases, in that order; junction bases with no gene match: 14. CDR3 amino acids: CAISEEGARAQGGYTF. CDR3 in DNA: TGTGCCATCAGTGAGGAGGGGGCGCGGGCCCAGGGGGGCTACACCTTC.

CDR3 residues: CASSKAEPGQGASNQPQHF. DNA for the CDR3: TGTGCCAGCAGCAAAGCCGAACCGGGACAGGGAGCGAGCAATCAGCCCCAGCATTTT. This chain joins TRBV21-1 and TRBJ1-5; TRBD1, the table's D call, was not compared with the DNA. TRBV21-1 is a listed pseudogene. CDR3 length: 19 amino acids.

V and J are TRBV2 and TRBJ1-6; TRBD1 agrees at 7 bases. This CDR3 spans 15 amino acids. Trimming cost V 2 bases and J 9 bases; bases outside gene matches: 7. CDR1 is SNHLY, CDR2 FYNNEI, per germline. The CDR3 loop reads CASSERQTGISPLHF. The CDR3 coding sequence is TGTGCCAGCAGTGAACGGCAGACAGGGATTTCACCCCTCCACTTT.